This T cell receptor (beta chain) was identified in a study of blood T cell repertoires in COVID-19. The wider study: Samples representing acute and convalescent COVID-19 were sourced from the United States, Italy and Spain.

Germline V gene data show CDR1 as SGHTA and CDR2 as FQGNSA. This CDR3 is built from 14 residues. The ends were cut back, 4 bases at V and 6 bases at J, with 15 bases in the middle. As processed by the authors: Reference gene primer amplification in the assay estimated nucleated cell counts. Sequenced by immunoSEQ multiplex PCR; TCRdb stores in-frame clones only, minus some. The V and J calls and clone size are taken from that table; D and trimming were inferred from the DNA. The table shows tens of thousands of clones, with more than 70% occurring only once. The origin of this receptor is a man at least 80 years old with acute or convalescent COVID-19. The V gene is TRBV7-2, the J gene TRBJ1-1; no firm D call. Sequenced sample: peripheral blood. CDR3 region: CASSSREGESEAFF. As DNA, the CDR3 is TGTGCCAGCAGCTCGAGGGAGGGAGAGTCTGAAGCTTTCTTT.